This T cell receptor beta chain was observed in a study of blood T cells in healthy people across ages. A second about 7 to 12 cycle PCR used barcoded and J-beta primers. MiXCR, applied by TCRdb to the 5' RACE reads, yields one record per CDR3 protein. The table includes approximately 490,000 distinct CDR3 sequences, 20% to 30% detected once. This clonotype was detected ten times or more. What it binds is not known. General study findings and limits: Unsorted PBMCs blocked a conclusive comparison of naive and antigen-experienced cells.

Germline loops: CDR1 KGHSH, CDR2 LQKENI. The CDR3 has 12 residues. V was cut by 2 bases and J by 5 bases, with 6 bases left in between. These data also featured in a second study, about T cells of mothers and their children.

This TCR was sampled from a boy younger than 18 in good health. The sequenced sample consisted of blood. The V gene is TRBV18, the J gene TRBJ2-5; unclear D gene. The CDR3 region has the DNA TGTGCCAGCTCACCAGTGAGGGAGACCCAGTACTTC. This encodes CASSPVRETQYF.